What follows describes a single TCR beta chain. Authors' methods: Estimates of nucleated cell counts were drawn from the amplification of reference gene primers. Only in-frame clones appear in the TCRdb table, and some are missing; sequencing was by immunoSEQ multiplex PCR. V and J calls and clone size are copied from that table; D and trimming were computed from the DNA. Of approximately 130,000 clones detected, roughly 90% appear once; the ten largest clones hold 7.6%. The CDR3 has 15 amino acids. Trimming removed 3 bases from V and 3 bases from J; junction bases left unmatched: 3. Germline V gene lookup returns CDR1 SGDLS and CDR2 YYNGEE. This sample stems from a study of blood T cell repertoires in COVID-19. Study context: The United States, Italy and Spain supplied acute and convalescent COVID-19 samples. Sources were T cells, B-cell-depleted T cells, or PBMCs; the material itself was cDNA or gDNA.

The chain combines TRBV9 with TRBJ2-3; 11 bases map to TRBD2. This TCR derives from a man in his fifties or sixties with acute or convalescent COVID-19. Sequencing was carried out using peripheral blood. As DNA, the CDR3 is TGTGCCAGCAGCGGACGGACTAGCGGGACAGATACGCAGTATTTT. As protein: CASSGRTSGTDTQYF.